The 19 T cell receptor beta chains listed next were all sequenced from one sample in a study of T cell responses to AZD1222 COVID-19 vaccine. Measured with immunoSEQ multiplex PCR; TCRdb has only the in-frame clones, and not every one. Altogether approximately 92,000 clones are present, around 93% being singletons, with the ten largest covering around 8.1%. The sequences come from peripheral blood, collected on day 0 of AZD1222 vaccination. These receptors were taken from an adult in good health.

The chain joins TRBV5-1 to TRBJ1-2; D is unresolved. V gave up 4 bases and J gave up 6 bases, with 13 bases separating them. Germline lookup yields CDR1 SGHRS and CDR2 YFSETQ. The CDR3 totals 13 residues. The CDR3: CASSLTVRDGYTF. The CDR3 nucleotides are TGCGCCAGCAGCCTTACCGTTCGGGATGGCTACACCTTC.

The V gene is TRBV9, the J gene TRBJ2-3; D unclear. The CDR3 runs to 15 residues. Germline V CDR1 and CDR2: SGDLS, YYNGEE. The V end was cut by 2 bases, the J end by 2 bases, with 12 bases between. The CDR3 sequence is CASSVFGGDTDTQYF. The CDR3, as DNA: TGTGCCAGCAGCGTCTTTGGCGGTGACACAGATACGCAGTATTTT. Looking up the rest from reference TRBV9 and TRBJ2-3 gives the full variable domain: DSGVTQTPKHLITATGQRVTLRCSPRSGDLSVYWYQQSLDQGLQFLIQYYNGEERAKGNILERFSAQQFPDLHSELNLSSLELGDSALYFCASSVFGGDTDTQYFGPGTRLTVL.

The J gene is TRBJ2-1, the V gene TRBV5-1; TRBD2 agrees at 10 bases. After removal of 5 bases from V and 5 bases from J, the junction contained 7 bases not matched to a gene. This CDR3 contains 15 residues. Germline V gene data show CDR1 as SGHRS and CDR2 as YFSETQ. The CDR3: CASRRTSGLDNEQFF. In nucleotides, the CDR3 is TGCGCCAGCAGACGGACTAGCGGATTGGACAATGAGCAGTTCTTC.

V gene TRBV3-1 (or the pseudogene TRBV3-2) combines with J gene TRBJ1-5; D is unresolved. This CDR3 contains 13 residues. V was shortened by 3 bases and J by 6 bases, with 9 bases between the two germline ends. The germline CDR1 and CDR2 sequences are LGHDT and YNNKEL (reference sequence). The CDR3 region has the DNA TGTGCCAGCAGCCAGTCAACGGGTCAGCCCCAGCATTTT. This gives the protein CASSQSTGQPQHF.

The genes are TRBV6-5 and TRBJ1-4; 9 bases align to TRBD1. The germline V gene encodes CDR1 MNHEY and CDR2 SVGAGI. V lost 2 bases, J lost 10 bases, and 11 bases stayed unmatched. This CDR3 has 16 amino acids. CDR3 in amino acids: CASSYPVPGQGGKLFF. Here the CDR3 DNA reads TGTGCCAGCAGTTACCCCGTACCGGGACAGGGCGGAAAACTGTTTTTT.

The V gene is TRBV9, the J gene TRBJ2-7; the D gene is possibly TRBD1 (5 bases). Between the trimmed V and J ends, which lost 0 bases and 6 bases, there was a span of 13 bases. The CDR3 spans 14 residues. In germline, CDR1 is SGDLS, CDR2 YYNGEE. The CDR3 here is CASSVEAGMGEQYF. CDR3 sequence (DNA): TGTGCCAGCAGCGTAGAAGCAGGGATGGGCGAGCAGTACTTC.

The V call is TRBV7-2, the J call TRBJ1-2; D not certain. Germline V CDR1 and CDR2: SGHTA, FQGNSA. The CDR3 is 12 residues long. V gave up 1 base and J gave up 2 bases, with 2 bases separating them. The DNA of the CDR3 is TGTGCCAGCAGCTTAGAGAACTATGGCTACACCTTC. It codes for CASSLENYGYTF.

The chain combines TRBV4-1 with TRBJ1-4; 8 nucleotides line up with TRBD1. V lost 3 bases, J lost 3 bases, and 6 bases stayed unmatched. Germline V gives CDR1 MGHRA, CDR2 YSYEKL. This CDR3 spans 16 amino acids. CDR3 amino acids: CASSQLTGGANEKLFF. The CDR3 bases are TGCGCCAGCAGCCAGCTCACAGGGGGAGCTAATGAAAAACTGTTTTTT.

The chain joins TRBV15 to TRBJ1-3, with D perhaps TRBD1 (5 bases). V lost 0 bases, J lost 2 bases, and 8 bases lay in between. Germline values: CDR1 LNHNV, CDR2 YYDKDF (reference sequence). The CDR3 consists of 15 residues. The CDR3 reads CATSRDLGAGNTIYF. CDR3 DNA: TGTGCCACCAGCAGAGATCTAGGGGCTGGAAACACCATATATTTT.

The chain employs TRBV6-4 and TRBJ2-2, with 8 bases that match TRBD1. CDR3 size: 15 residues. Germline trimming cut 4 bases from V and 1 base from J; bases unmatched to any gene: 2. CDR1 is MRHNA, CDR2 SNTAGT, per germline. The CDR3: CASSAGTGNTGELFF. CDR3 coding DNA: TGTGCCAGCAGTGCCGGGACAGGGAACACCGGGGAGCTGTTTTTT.

This clone was seen just once. This chain connects TRBV11-2 to TRBJ1-4, with TRBD1 matching 7 bases. Germline V gene sequence: CDR1 SGHAT, CDR2 FQNNGV. The CDR3 covers 17 residues. V lost 2 bases to trimming and J lost 8 bases; unmatched junction nucleotides: 14. The CDR3 DNA sequence: TGTGCCAGCAGCTTAACTTTAGGGGGCAGCTTCAGCGAAAAACTGTTTTTT. Protein product: CASSLTLGGSFSEKLFF.

This chain connects TRBV6-5 to TRBJ1-2; D gene uncertain. The germline CDR1 and CDR2 sequences are MNHEY and SVGAGI. V dropped 4 bases and J dropped 5 bases, with 14 bases sitting between them. The CDR3 covers 14 residues. The CDR3 nucleotides are TGTGCCAGCAGTTTGGGAGGCCCGAAGTATGGCTACACCTTC. Translating gives CASSLGGPKYGYTF.

The chain joins TRBV27 to TRBJ2-7, with D hard to call. Germline CDR1 and CDR2: MNHEY and SMNVEV (reference sequence). The CDR3 has 10 amino acids. Trimming shortened V by 8 bases and J by 2 bases, and 4 bases separated the two germline ends. The CDR3: CASGTYEQYF. CDR3 sequence (DNA): TGTGCCAGCGGGACCTACGAGCAGTACTTC.

This chain connects TRBV3-1 (or the pseudogene TRBV3-2) to TRBJ2-7, with TRBD2 matching 8 bases. The CDR3 runs to 14 residues. Germline V gene sequence: CDR1 LGHDT, CDR2 YNNKEL (reference sequence). V gave up 2 bases and J gave up 6 bases; unmatched junction bases: 6. The CDR3 is CASSQKSAGGEQYF. CDR3 bases: TGTGCCAGCAGCCAAAAAAGTGCGGGGGGCGAGCAGTACTTC.

This chain joins TRBV21-1 and TRBJ1-2. TRBV21-1 is reported as a pseudogene. The CDR3 extends over 14 amino acids. CDR3 sequence (DNA): TGTGCCAGCAGGGGAGGACATTCGAACTATGGCTACACCTTC. It yields the protein CASRGGHSNYGYTF.

The chain joins TRBV9 to TRBJ2-3, with D perhaps matching TRBD2 (7 bases). The CDR3 is 15 amino acids. Trimming pared 4 bases from V and 3 bases from J, leaving 15 bases between. Germline V gives CDR1 SGDLS, CDR2 YYNGEE. CDR3 residues: CASSPTGGPTDTQYF. DNA for the CDR3: TGTGCCAGCAGCCCCACCGGGGGGCCTACAGATACGCAGTATTTT.

This sequence joins TRBV27 and TRBJ1-5, with TRBD1 identical over 10 bases. Germline CDR1 MNHEY, CDR2 SMNVEV (reference sequence). V gave up 6 bases and J gave up 3 bases; unmatched junction bases: 5. The CDR3 has 15 amino acids. The CDR3 sequence is CASRRGTGDNQPQHF. The CDR3 DNA is TGTGCCAGCAGACGGGGGACAGGGGACAATCAGCCCCAGCATTTT.

DNA for the CDR3: TGTGCCAGCTCACCACGGGGGACAGGGCCTTACGAGACCAATAATGAAAAACTGTTTTTT. Translation: CASSPRGTGPYETNNEKLFF. The chain recombines TRBV18 with TRBJ1-4; 9 bases are shared with TRBD1. CDR3 length: 20 amino acids. Germline V gene sequence: CDR1 KGHSH, CDR2 LQKENI. The V gene end was trimmed by 1 base and the J gene end by 4 bases; junction bases not matched to a gene: 16. The full variable domain, with the rest looked up from reference TRBV18 and TRBJ1-4, is NAGVMQNPRHLVRRRGQEARLRCSPMKGHSHVYWYRQLPEEGLKFMVYLQKENIIDESGMPKERFSAEFPKEGPSILRIQQVVRGDSAAYFCASSPRGTGPYETNNEKLFFGSGTQLSVL.

The rearrangement links TRBV19 to TRBJ2-5; no firm D call. Trimming removed 4 bases from V and 5 bases from J, with 8 bases in between. Germline V lookup: CDR1 LNHDA, CDR2 SQIVND (reference sequence). The CDR3 loop spans 12 amino acids. Here the CDR3 reads CASSTPGETQYF. The CDR3 bases are TGTGCCAGTAGTACCCCCGGGGAGACCCAGTACTTC.